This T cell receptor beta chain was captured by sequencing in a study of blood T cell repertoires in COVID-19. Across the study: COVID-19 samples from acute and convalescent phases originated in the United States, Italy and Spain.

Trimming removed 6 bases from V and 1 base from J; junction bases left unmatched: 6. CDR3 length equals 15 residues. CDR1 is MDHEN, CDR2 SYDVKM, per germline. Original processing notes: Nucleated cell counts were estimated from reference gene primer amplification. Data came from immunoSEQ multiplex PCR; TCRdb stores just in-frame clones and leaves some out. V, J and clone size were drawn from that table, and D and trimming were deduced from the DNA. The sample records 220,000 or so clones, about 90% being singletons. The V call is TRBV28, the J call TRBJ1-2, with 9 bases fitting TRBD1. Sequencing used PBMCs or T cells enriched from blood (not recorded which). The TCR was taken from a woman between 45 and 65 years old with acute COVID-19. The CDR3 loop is CASRSRTGDNYGYTF. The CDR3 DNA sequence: TGTGCCAGCAGATCAAGGACAGGGGATAACTATGGCTACACCTTC.